This T cell receptor (beta chain) stems from a study of blood T cell repertoires in COVID-19. Whole-study context: PBMCs, B-cell-depleted T cells, or T cells were the source of the cDNA or gDNA that made up the material.

Under the authors' procedure: It was from reference gene primer amplification that nucleated cell counts were estimated. Profiling relied on immunoSEQ multiplex PCR, and the TCRdb table lists in-frame clones only, not all of them. The V and J calls and clone size were taken over from that table, and D and trimming were inferred from the DNA. The sample includes a few hundred thousand clones, 88% of them seen just once. Source material: peripheral blood. This TCR derives from a human donor in a cohort sampled during active COVID-19.

CDR3 coding DNA: TGTGCCAGCAGCGCATCAGCGGGGGAAGCCTACGAGCAGTACTTC. This codes for CASSASAGEAYEQYF. V gene TRBV11-1 combines with J gene TRBJ2-7; 8 bases align to TRBD2. Germline CDR1 reads SGHAT; CDR2 reads FQDESV (reference sequence). The V gene end was trimmed by 5 bases and the J gene end by 2 bases; junction bases not matched to a gene: 8. This CDR3 comprises 15 residues. Drawing the rest from reference TRBV11-1 and TRBJ2-7, the complete variable domain is EAEVAQSPRYKITEKSQAVAFWCDPISGHATLYWYRQILGQGPELLVQFQDESVVDDSQLPKDRFSAERLKGVDSTLKIQPAELGDSAMYLCASSASAGEAYEQYFGPGTRLTVT.